This T cell receptor (beta chain) was profiled in a study of T cell changes during pregnancy in multiple sclerosis. The repertoire was sequenced with immunoSEQ multiplex PCR; TCRdb's copy has only in-frame clones and lacks some. The sample has about 30,000 clones, 92% seen once; the top ten hold 4.8%. Germline V CDR1 and CDR2: SGHTA, FQGNSA. With 6 bases removed from V and 2 bases from J, the gap between germline ends came to 13 bases. CDR3 length: 14 residues. This clonotype originated in a female donor in good health, enrolled as a control in a pregnancy study. The sequencing here drew on peripheral blood, taken in the first trimester of pregnancy. The rearrangement joins TRBV7-2 to TRBJ1-2; D gene ambiguous. CDR3 bases: TGTGCCAGCAGTTTCCCCTATAAGAACTATGGCTACACCTTC. Translation: CASSFPYKNYGYTF.